This T cell receptor beta chain was observed in a study of shared T cell receptors in the human thymus. The protocol was immunoSEQ multiplex PCR, while the TCRdb copy is restricted to in-frame clones and leaves out a portion. The sample comprises almost 550,000 clones, 70% to 80% of which are singletons, and about 0.013% rests with the top ten. The CDR3 length is 16 residues. The germline gives CDR1 LGHNA, CDR2 YSLEER. With 3 bases clipped from V and 3 bases from J, the junction kept 9 bases outside the gene matches. The data were also submitted as part of a second study, on human thymus T cells. This second report adds: Related work found strong thymic repertoire overlap between unrelated individuals.

The clonotype originates from a boy younger than two with a congenital heart defect. The specimen was thymocytes. This chain joins TRBV4-3 and TRBJ2-3; 7 nucleotides line up with TRBD2. CDR3 residues: CASSQVRAGETDTQYF. In DNA form, the CDR3 reads TGCGCCAGCAGCCAGGTTCGGGCGGGAGAAACAGATACGCAGTATTTT.